The entry below gives a single TCR beta chain sequence along with its context. Its antigen specificity is not known. It has no much larger one-base neighbor in the sample; base qualities were not kept. The library came from 5' RACE. These reads were obtained on an Illumina HiSeq 2000. A universal primer binding site was introduced by template switching, and a unique molecular identifier was present in the final cDNA, enabling accurate counting of TCR cDNA molecules. Specific primers in the conserved constant-segment region were used to synthesize first-strand cDNA for the TCR alpha and beta chains. To control for contamination, every cDNA library carried two barcodes: a SMART-Mk sample barcode plus Illumina barcodes. Two successive PCR steps introduced TruSeq adapter sequences along with Illumina sample barcodes. Sequencing of the TCR alpha and beta cDNA libraries was done on the Illumina HiSeq platform using custom primers. Turning to the authors' computational methods: Raw reads were processed with MiGEC to extract unique molecular identifiers, and MiXCR was used to determine CDR3 positions. Recombination models were inferred per individual with the repgenHMM and IGoR tools using an EM algorithm. Shared clonotypes were analyzed with the tcR package in R, and sharing was normalized by the product of cloneset sizes. To study raw recombination without the effects of thymic and clonal selection, out-of-frame nonproductive sequences were analyzed. TCRdb redid the processing of the public reads, applying fastp at Q25 and MiXCR, and retained in-frame beta chains. Here each entry gathers all rows of one CDR3 protein and keeps the most common genes and DNA. V and J calls and clone size were set by TCRdb, not the authors. This sample lists 400,000 to 600,000 distinct CDR3 sequences; 20% to 25% were detected once. Approximately 0.5% of the sample lies in the top ten.

The data were taken from a study of identical twins (dated by TCRdb to the mid-2010s). For the study in its entirety: To test whether fetal clonotypes persist, the study used deep sequencing on TCR alpha and beta repertoires from monozygotic twins, unrelated adults of various ages, and cord blood. To rule out contamination, replicate twin experiments were performed at different times with different library preparation protocols. Broader findings and caveats from the paper: Invariant T cells such as MAIT and iNKT could partly confound zero-insertion analyses, though diverse VJ usage argued against this for most clonotypes. A weaker excess of twin sharing was found in beta out-of-frame sequences because the signal-to-noise ratio was lowered by fewer shared sequences. Abundant cord blood beta clonotypes carried fewer insertions; young adult naive repertoires showed a weaker similar trend, while memory repertoires showed none. Because the same donors could not be followed over many years, conclusions were based on cross-sectional statistical analysis. Recombination models systematically underestimated out-of-frame TCR alpha sharing in monozygotic twins but agreed with sharing between unrelated individuals. Out-of-frame TCR alpha sequences shared between twins showed an excess of low generation-probability sequences compared with coincidental sharing between unrelated individuals.

All donors were healthy Caucasians. Three pairs of female monozygotic twins, all aged about 18 to 29 years, were included in the twin cohort. Positive isolation kits from Invitrogen were used to isolate CD4+ and CD8+ T cell populations. Inclusive of the bounding cysteine and phenylalanine, the CDR3 is 13 residues long. Here the CDR3 DNA is all that survives: 39 bases in frame from base 1. Trimming costs V 6 bases and J 3 bases, and their ends lie 12 bases apart. These data were also reused for a study on yellow fever vaccine responses in identical twins. According to the second study: According to the authors, in identical twins the way T cells responded to vaccination appeared partly convergent and partly personalized. In identical twins, the study followed T cell clones that responded to the vaccine with precision.

This clonotype was obtained from a woman aged 18-35 years in good health. Sequencing was performed on CD4+ T cells sorted from blood. This sequence uses TRBV12-3 or TRBV12-4 and TRBJ2-7; TRBD1 is perhaps the D gene, given 6 matching bases. The nucleotides read TGTGCCAGCAGGAGACAGGAGCACTACGAGCAGTACTTC. The translation is CASRRQEHYEQYF.